This is a list of T cell receptor beta chains from one sample in a study of shared clonotypes between healthy human individuals. The table came from immunoSEQ multiplex PCR; TCRdb's copy has only in-frame clones and leaves some out. The sample shows about 2 million clones, about 95% of them seen only once. Input material: naive CD8+ T cells sorted from blood. The receptors were gathered from a man between 18 and 35 years old in good health. Each CDR3 is given with its conserved first and last residue. D genes are given only for firm matches. The size entry is marked missing in some rows and otherwise reads once, few, many or a size class.

abundance: -
v_gene: TRBV28
d_gene: -
j_gene: TRBJ1-5
CDR3aa: CASSPDGMQPQHF
CDR3nt: TGTGCCAGCAGTCCAGACGGGATGCAGCCCCAGCATTTT

abundance: -
v_gene: TRBV19
d_gene: -
j_gene: TRBJ1-2
CDR3aa: CASSMAGSANYGYTF
CDR3nt: TGTGCCAGTAGTATGGCAGGCAGTGCCAACTATGGCTACACCTTC

abundance: -
v_gene: TRBV28
d_gene: -
j_gene: TRBJ2-7
CDR3aa: CASSLWDTSYEQYF
CDR3nt: TGTGCCAGCAGTCTCTGGGACACCTCCTACGAGCAGTACTTC

abundance: once
v_gene: TRBV6-6
d_gene: -
j_gene: TRBJ1-1
CDR3aa: CASSYPKQGNTEAFF
CDR3nt: TGTGCCAGCAGTTACCCGAAACAGGGGAACACTGAAGCTTTCTTT

abundance: -
v_gene: TRBV30
d_gene: -
j_gene: TRBJ2-2
CDR3aa: CAWKAANTGELFF
CDR3nt: TGTGCCTGGAAAGCCGCGAACACCGGGGAGCTGTTTTTT

abundance: once
v_gene: TRBV5-4
d_gene: -
j_gene: TRBJ1-1
CDR3aa: CASSFTGTLDTEAFF
CDR3nt: TGTGCCAGCAGCTTTACAGGGACTTTGGACACTGAAGCTTTCTTT

abundance: -
v_gene: TRBV6-6
d_gene: -
j_gene: TRBJ2-5
CDR3aa: CASNTGGKGSQETQYF
CDR3nt: TGTGCCAGTAATACCGGCGGGAAGGGCTCCCAAGAGACCCAGTACTTC

abundance: -
v_gene: TRBV4-3
d_gene: TRBD2
j_gene: TRBJ2-1
CDR3aa: CASSPSSGRHSGQFF
CDR3nt: TGCGCCAGCAGCCCATCTAGCGGGAGGCATTCGGGGCAGTTCTTC

abundance: -
v_gene: TRBV9
d_gene: -
j_gene: TRBJ2-1
CDR3aa: CASSVATVVGGSYNEQFF
CDR3nt: TGTGCCAGCAGCGTAGCTACAGTGGTGGGAGGTTCCTACAATGAGCAGTTCTTC

abundance: -
v_gene: TRBV18
d_gene: TRBD1
j_gene: TRBJ1-1
CDR3aa: CASSPVKGQGVMGTEAFF
CDR3nt: TGTGCCAGCTCACCAGTAAAGGGACAGGGGGTTATGGGCACTGAAGCTTTCTTT

abundance: -
v_gene: TRBV9
d_gene: -
j_gene: TRBJ2-7
CDR3aa: CASSPRGLGGDEQYF
CDR3nt: TGTGCCAGCAGCCCCAGAGGGTTGGGGGGAGACGAGCAGTACTTC

abundance: once
v_gene: TRBV7-6
d_gene: -
j_gene: TRBJ1-1
CDR3aa: CASLSTGLNTEAFF
CDR3nt: TGTGCCAGCTTATCGACAGGCCTTAACACTGAAGCTTTCTTT

abundance: -
v_gene: TRBV7-6
d_gene: -
j_gene: TRBJ1-6
CDR3aa: CASSSTPPGWGTDNSPLHF
CDR3nt: TGTGCCAGCAGCTCCACCCCCCCCGGGTGGGGGACCGATAATTCACCCCTCCACTTT

abundance: -
v_gene: TRBV6-1
d_gene: -
j_gene: TRBJ2-7
CDR3aa: CASSELGYEQYF
CDR3nt: TGTGCCAGCAGTGAATTAGGCTACGAGCAGTACTTC

abundance: -
v_gene: TRBV21-1
d_gene: -
j_gene: TRBJ1-5
CDR3aa: CASSDGARTQPQHF
CDR3nt: TGTGCCAGCAGCGACGGAGCCCGTACACAGCCCCAGCATTTT

abundance: -
v_gene: TRBV7-9
d_gene: TRBD1
j_gene: TRBJ2-7
CDR3aa: CASSSRDSPYEQYF
CDR3nt: TGTGCCAGCAGCTCCAGGGACAGCCCCTACGAGCAGTACTTC

abundance: -
v_gene: TRBV28
d_gene: -
j_gene: TRBJ1-5
CDR3aa: CASSFAISNQPQHF
CDR3nt: TGTGCCAGCAGTTTTGCAATTAGCAATCAGCCCCAGCATTTT

abundance: -
v_gene: TRBV11-2
d_gene: -
j_gene: TRBJ1-2
CDR3aa: CASSFPERGGYTF
CDR3nt: TGTGCCAGCAGCTTTCCAGAACGGGGGGGCTACACCTTC